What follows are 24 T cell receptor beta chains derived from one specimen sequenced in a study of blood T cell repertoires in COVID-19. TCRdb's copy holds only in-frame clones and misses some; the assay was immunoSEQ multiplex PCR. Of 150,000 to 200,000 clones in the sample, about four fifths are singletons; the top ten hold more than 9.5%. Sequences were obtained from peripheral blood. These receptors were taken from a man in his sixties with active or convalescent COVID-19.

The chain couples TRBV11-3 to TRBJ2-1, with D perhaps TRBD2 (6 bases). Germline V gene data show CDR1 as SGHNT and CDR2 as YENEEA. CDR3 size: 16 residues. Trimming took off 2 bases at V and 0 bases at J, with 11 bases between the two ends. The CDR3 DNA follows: TGTGCCAGCAGCTTATACGGGAGCAACTCCTACAATGAGCAGTTCTTC. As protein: CASSLYGSNSYNEQFF.

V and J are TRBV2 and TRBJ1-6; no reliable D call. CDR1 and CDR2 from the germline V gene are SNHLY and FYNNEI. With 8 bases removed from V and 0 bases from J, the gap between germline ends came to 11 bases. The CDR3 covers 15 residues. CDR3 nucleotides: TGTGCCAGCGTACCCGAGAGCTCCTATAATTCACCCCTCCACTTT. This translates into CASVPESSYNSPLHF.

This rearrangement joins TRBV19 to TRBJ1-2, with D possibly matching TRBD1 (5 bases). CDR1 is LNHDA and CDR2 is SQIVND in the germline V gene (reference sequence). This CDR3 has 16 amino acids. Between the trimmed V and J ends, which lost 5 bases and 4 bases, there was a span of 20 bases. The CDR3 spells CASSVGGVPRGYGYTF. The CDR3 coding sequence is TGTGCCAGTAGTGTGGGGGGGGTCCCTCGAGGCTATGGCTACACCTTC.

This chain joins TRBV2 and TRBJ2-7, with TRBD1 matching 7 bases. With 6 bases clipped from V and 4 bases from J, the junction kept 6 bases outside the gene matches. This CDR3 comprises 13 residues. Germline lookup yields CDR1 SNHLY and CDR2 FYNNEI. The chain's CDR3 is CASSRDSRYEQYF. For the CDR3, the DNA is TGTGCCAGCAGCCGGGACAGCCGTTACGAGCAGTACTTC. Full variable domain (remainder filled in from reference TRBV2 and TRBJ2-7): EPEVTQTPSHQVTQMGQEVILRCVPISNHLYFYWYRQILGQKVEFLVSFYNNEISEKSEIFDDQFSVERPDGSNFTLKIRSTKLEDSAMYFCASSRDSRYEQYFGPGTRLTVT.

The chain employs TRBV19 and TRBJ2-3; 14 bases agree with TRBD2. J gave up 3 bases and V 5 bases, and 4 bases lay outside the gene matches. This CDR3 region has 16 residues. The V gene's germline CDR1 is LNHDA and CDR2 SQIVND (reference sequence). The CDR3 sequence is CASSPTSGGVTDTQYF. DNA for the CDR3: TGTGCCAGTAGTCCGACTAGCGGGGGGGTTACAGATACGCAGTATTTT.

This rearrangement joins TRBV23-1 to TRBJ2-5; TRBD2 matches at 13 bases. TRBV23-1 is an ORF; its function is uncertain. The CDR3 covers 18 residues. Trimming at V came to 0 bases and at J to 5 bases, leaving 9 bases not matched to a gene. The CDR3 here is CASSQSWTSGSLGETQYF. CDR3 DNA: TGCGCCAGCAGTCAATCGTGGACTAGCGGGAGCCTGGGGGAGACCCAGTACTTC.

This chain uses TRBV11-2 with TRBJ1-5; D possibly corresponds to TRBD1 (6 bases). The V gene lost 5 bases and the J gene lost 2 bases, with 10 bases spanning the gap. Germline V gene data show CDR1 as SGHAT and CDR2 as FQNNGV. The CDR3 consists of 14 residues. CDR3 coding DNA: TGTGCCAGCAGCCAAAGGACAGGCAATCAGCCCCAGCATTTT. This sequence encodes CASSQRTGNQPQHF.

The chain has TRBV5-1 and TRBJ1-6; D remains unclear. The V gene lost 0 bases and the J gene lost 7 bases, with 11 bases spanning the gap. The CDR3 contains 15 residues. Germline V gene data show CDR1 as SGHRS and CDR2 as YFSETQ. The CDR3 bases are TGCGCCAGCAGCTTGGAATCAACGAGCAATTCACCCCTCCACTTT. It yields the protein CASSLESTSNSPLHF.

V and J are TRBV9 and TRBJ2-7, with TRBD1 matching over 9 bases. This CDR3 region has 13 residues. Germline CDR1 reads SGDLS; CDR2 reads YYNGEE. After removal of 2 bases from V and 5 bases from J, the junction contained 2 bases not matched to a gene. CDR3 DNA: TGTGCCAGCAGCGTCCGGACAGGGGACGAGCAGTACTTC. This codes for CASSVRTGDEQYF.

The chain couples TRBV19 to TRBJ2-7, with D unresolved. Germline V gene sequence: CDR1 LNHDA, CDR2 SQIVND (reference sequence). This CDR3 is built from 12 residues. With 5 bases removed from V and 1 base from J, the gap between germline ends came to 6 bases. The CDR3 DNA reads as TGTGCCAGTAGTTCCCAGTCCTACGAGCAGTACTTC. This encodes CASSSQSYEQYF.

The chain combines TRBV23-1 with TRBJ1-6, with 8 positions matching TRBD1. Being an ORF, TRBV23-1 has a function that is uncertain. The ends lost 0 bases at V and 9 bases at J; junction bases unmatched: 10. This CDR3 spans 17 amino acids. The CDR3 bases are TGCGCCAGCAGTCAATCGGCAGGGGGCAGCTTGGGTTCACCCCTCCACTTT. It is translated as CASSQSAGGSLGSPLHF.

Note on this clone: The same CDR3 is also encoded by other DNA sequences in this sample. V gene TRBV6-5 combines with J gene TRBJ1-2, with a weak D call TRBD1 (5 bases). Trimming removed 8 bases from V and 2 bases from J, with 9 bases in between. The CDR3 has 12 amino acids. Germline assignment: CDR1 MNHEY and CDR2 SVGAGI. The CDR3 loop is CASGAGNYGYTF. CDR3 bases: TGTGCCAGCGGGGCAGGCAACTATGGCTACACCTTC.

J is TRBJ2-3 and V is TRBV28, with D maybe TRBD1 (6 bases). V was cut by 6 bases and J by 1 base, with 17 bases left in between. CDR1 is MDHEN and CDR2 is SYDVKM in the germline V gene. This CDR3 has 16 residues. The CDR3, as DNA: TGTGCCAGCAGCCCCTATACAGGGCCCCGCACAGATACGCAGTATTTT. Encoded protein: CASSPYTGPRTDTQYF.

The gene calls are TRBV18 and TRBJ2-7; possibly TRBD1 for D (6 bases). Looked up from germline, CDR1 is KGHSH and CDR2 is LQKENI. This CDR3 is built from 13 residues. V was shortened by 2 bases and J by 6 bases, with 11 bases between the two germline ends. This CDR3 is CASSPGPGAEQYF. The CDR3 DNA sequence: TGTGCCAGCTCACCAGGGCCAGGGGCCGAGCAGTACTTC.

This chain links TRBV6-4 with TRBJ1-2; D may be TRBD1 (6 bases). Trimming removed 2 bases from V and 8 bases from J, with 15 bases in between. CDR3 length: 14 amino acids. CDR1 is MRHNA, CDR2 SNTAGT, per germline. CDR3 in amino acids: CASSDRPGGRGYTF. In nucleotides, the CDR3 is TGTGCCAGCAGTGACCGCCCGGGGGGCCGAGGCTACACCTTC.

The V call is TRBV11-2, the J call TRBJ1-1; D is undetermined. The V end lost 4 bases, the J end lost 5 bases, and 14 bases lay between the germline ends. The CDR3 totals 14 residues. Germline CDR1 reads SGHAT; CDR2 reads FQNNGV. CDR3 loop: CASSSKAGRTEAFF. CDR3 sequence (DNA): TGTGCCAGCAGCTCCAAGGCGGGGAGGACTGAAGCTTTCTTT.

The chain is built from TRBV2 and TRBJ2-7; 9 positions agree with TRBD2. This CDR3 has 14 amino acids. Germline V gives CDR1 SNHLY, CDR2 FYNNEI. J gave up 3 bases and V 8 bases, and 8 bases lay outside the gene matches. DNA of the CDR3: TGTGCCAGCCAGGGGGTAGCGGGAGTCTACGAGCAGTACTTC. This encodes CASQGVAGVYEQYF.

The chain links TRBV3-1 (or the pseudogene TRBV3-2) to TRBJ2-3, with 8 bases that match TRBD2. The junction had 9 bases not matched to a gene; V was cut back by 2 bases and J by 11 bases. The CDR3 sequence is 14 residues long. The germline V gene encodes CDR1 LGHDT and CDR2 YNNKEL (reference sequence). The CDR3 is CASSQPIGLARQYF. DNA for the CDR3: TGTGCCAGCAGCCAACCCATAGGACTAGCAAGGCAGTATTTT.

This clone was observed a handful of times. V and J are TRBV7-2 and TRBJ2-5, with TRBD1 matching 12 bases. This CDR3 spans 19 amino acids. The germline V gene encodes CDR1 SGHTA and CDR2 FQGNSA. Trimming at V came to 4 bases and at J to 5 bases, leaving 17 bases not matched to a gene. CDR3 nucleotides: TGTGCCAGCAGCTCGGGGAACCAGTTGGGACAGGGGGCGCGGGAGACCCAGTACTTC. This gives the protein CASSSGNQLGQGARETQYF.

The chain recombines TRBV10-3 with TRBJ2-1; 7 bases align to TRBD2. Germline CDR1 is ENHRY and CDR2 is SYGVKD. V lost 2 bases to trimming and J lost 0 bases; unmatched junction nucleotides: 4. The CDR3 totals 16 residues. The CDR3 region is CAISETGGGSYNEQFF. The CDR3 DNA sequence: TGTGCCATCAGTGAGACGGGCGGGGGCTCCTACAATGAGCAGTTCTTC.

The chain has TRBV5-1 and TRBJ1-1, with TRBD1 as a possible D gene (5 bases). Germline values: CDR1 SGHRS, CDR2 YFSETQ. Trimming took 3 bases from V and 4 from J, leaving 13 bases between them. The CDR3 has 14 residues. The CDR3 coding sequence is TGCGCCAGCAGCTCTTACGTGGGGGGCACTGAAGCTTTCTTT. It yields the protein CASSSYVGGTEAFF.

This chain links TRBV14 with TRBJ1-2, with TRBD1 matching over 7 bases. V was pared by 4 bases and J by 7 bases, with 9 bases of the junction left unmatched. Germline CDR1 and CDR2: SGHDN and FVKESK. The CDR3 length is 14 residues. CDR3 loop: CASSLRTGEGGYTF. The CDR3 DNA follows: TGTGCCAGCAGCCTTAGGACAGGCGAGGGTGGCTACACCTTC.

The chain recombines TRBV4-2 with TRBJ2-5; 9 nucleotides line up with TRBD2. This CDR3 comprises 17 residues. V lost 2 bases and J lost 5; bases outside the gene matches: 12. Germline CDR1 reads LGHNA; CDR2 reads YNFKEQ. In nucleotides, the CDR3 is TGTGCCAGCAGCCAATTGCGGGGGGGCCCAGGGTACGAGACCCAGTACTTC. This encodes CASSQLRGGPGYETQYF.

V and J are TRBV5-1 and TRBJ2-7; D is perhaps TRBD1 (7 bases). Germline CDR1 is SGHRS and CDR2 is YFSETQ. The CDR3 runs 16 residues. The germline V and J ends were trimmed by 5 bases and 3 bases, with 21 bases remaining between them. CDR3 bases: TGCGCCAGCAGTACTAGCACCGGGACAGCTAACTACGAGCAGTACTTC. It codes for CASSTSTGTANYEQYF.